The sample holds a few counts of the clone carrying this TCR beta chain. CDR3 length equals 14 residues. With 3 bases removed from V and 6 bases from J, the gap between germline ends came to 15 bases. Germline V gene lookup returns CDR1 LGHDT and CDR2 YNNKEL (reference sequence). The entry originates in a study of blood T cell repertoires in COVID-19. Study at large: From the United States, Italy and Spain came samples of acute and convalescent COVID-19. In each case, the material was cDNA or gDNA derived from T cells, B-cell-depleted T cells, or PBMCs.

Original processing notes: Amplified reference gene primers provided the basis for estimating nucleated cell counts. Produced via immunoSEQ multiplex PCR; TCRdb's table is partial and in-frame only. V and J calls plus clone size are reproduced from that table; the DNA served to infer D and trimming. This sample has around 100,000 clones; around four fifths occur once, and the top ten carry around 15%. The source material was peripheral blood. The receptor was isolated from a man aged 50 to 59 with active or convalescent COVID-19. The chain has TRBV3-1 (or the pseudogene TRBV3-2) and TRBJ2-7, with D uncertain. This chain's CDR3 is CASSHTGFPTEQYF. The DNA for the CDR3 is TGTGCCAGCAGCCATACCGGGTTCCCTACCGAGCAGTACTTC.